This T cell receptor (beta chain) is from a study of human T cells and chemical hapten exposure. At the level of the study: Patch tests delivered 0.01% DPC to the upper back and were evaluated at 6 days. Patients, predominantly female, presented with alopecia areata, totalis or universalis.

This clonotype has a count of ten or more. Antigen: not known. The V gene end was trimmed by 4 bases and the J gene end by 5 bases; junction bases not matched to a gene: 10. CDR3 size: 15 residues. CDR1 SGHNT and CDR2 YYREEE come from the germline V gene (reference sequence). General study points: The donor cohort had alopecia, so its immune response may not match that of healthy people.

Unique molecular identifiers were linked by the library to individual cDNA molecules. TCRdb re-called the RACE reads through MiXCR, storing one row per CDR3 protein. The table has roughly 45,000 distinct CDR3 sequences, around 9% seen once; the top ten hold roughly 4.4%. As to time point: patch test 1, 2 weeks after DPC sensitization. Treatment here: therapeutic diphenylcyclopropenone sensitization with weekly scalp DPC. V and J are TRBV5-4 and TRBJ2-5, with TRBD1 matching 8 bases. The TCR originated in a woman aged 45-65 years with alopecia areata. Some clones in this sample may be carry-over from other donors' samples. Here the sequenced sample was whole blood, taken in connection with sensitization to the hapten diphenylcyclopropenone (DPC). The CDR3 coding sequence is TGTGCCAGCAGCGCGGAAAGGACAGGGCCGGAGACCCAGTACTTC. It yields the protein CASSAERTGPETQYF.